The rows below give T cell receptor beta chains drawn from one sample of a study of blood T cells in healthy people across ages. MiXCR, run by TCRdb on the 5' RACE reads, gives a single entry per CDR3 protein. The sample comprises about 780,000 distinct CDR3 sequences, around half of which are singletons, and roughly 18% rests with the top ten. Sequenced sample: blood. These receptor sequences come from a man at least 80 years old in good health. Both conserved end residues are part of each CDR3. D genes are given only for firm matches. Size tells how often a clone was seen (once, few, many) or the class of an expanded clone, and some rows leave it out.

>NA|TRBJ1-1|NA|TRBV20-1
TGCAGTCCCAGGGCCCCCCTTGGGAACACTGAAGCTTTCTTT
CSPRAPLGNTEAFF
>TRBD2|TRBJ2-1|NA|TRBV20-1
TGCAGTGCTAGACCAGGACTAGGAGATGGCGGTGAGCAGTTCTTC
CSARPGLGDGGEQFF
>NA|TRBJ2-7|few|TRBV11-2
TGTGCCAGCAGCTCTTCCCGGGACGGACCCTACGAGCAGTACTTC
CASSSSRDGPYEQYF
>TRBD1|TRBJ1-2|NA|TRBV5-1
TGCGCCAGCAGCTGGGGGGACAGGGAAGTGGATGGCTACACCTTC
CASSWGDREVDGYTF
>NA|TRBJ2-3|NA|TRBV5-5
TGTGCCAGCAGCTTGGATCCTGCGGGGACAGATACGCAGTATTTT
CASSLDPAGTDTQYF
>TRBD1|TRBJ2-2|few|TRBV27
TGTGCCAGCAGCCGACAGGGGCGGAACACCGGGGAGCTGTTTTTT
CASSRQGRNTGELFF
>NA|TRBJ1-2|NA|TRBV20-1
TGCAGTGCTCGGACAGAGACCTATGGCTACACCTTC
CSARTETYGYTF
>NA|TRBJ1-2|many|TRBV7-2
TGTGCCAGCAGCTCCAACAGGGTCTATGGCTACACCTTC
CASSSNRVYGYTF
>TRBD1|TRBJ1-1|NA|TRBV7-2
TGTGCCAGCAGCTTAGTGACAGGGAGCGCTGAAGCTTTCTTT
CASSLVTGSAEAFF
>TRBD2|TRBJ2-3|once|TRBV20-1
TGCAGTGCTAGAGATTCGCGGGGGGGGGCAGATACGCAGTATTTT
CSARDSRGGADTQYF
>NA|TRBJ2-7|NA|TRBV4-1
TGCGCCAGCAGCCAAGAAATGAGGGGGGAAGAGCAGTACTTC
CASSQEMRGEEQYF
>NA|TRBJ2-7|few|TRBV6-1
TGTGCCAGCAGTGAAGCGAGGGGGCCGGGACTAGACCTCTACGAGCAGTACTTC
CASSEARGPGLDLYEQYF
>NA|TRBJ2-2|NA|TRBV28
TGTGCCAGCAGTTTATGGCGGGGCTCCGGGGAGCTGTTTTTT
CASSLWRGSGELFF
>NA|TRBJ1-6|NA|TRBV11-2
TGTGCCAGCAGCTTCCAGGGGCAATCACCCCTCCACTTT
CASSFQGQSPLHF
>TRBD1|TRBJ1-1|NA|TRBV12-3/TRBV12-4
TGTGCCAGCAGTCCCTGGACAGGCTACGAGATAGCTTTCTTT
CASSPWTGYEIAFF
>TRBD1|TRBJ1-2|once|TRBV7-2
TGTGCCAGCAACAAACAGGGGGCTTCGGGTGGCTACACCTTC
CASNKQGASGGYTF
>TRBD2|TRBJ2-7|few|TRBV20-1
TGCAGTGCTAGAGACCGAGTAGCGGGTTCAAAATACGAGCAGTACTTC
CSARDRVAGSKYEQYF
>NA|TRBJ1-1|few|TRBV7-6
TGTGCCAGCAGCCAGGGACACGGGAACACTGAAGCTTTCTTT
CASSQGHGNTEAFF
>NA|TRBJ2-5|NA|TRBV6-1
TGTGCCAGCAGTGAAGTTGTTAGCAAGAAGACCCAGTACTTC
CASSEVVSKKTQYF
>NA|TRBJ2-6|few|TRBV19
TGTGCCAGTAGTATTTTCAGGCCAGGGGCCAACGTCCTGACTTTC
CASSIFRPGANVLTF
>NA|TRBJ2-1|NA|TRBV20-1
TGCAGTGCTAGAGATGCTCGGGAGCGAGACAATGAGCAGTTCTTC
CSARDARERDNEQFF
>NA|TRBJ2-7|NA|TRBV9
TGTGCCAGCAGCGCCCGGGGGTACGAGCAGTACTTC
CASSARGYEQYF
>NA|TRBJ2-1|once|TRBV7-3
TGTGCCAGCAGCTTAGGCGGGATGGGACATGAGCAGTTCTTC
CASSLGGMGHEQFF
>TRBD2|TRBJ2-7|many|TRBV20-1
TGCAGTGCTAGCCGTCTAGCGGGAGGGAACTACGAGCAGTACTTC
CSASRLAGGNYEQYF
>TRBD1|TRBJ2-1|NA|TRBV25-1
TGTGCCAGCCGGCACCCGGGACAGGGAAACAATGAGCAGTTCTTC
CASRHPGQGNNEQFF
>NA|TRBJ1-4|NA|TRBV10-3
TGTGCCATCAGTGAGTCCCGGCCGGGAGCAACTAATGAAAAACTGTTTTTT
CAISESRPGATNEKLFF
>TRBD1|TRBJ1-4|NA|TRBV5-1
TGCGCCAGCAGCCTATTCGATGGACAGGGGCGGGGGGAAAAACTGTTTTTT
CASSLFDGQGRGEKLFF
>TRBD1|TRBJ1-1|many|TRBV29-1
TGCAGCGTCGGGACAGGGGACACTGAAGCTTTCTTT
CSVGTGDTEAFF
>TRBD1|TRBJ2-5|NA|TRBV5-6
TGTGCCAGCAGCTGGACAGGGCCGCAAGAGACCCAGTACTTC
CASSWTGPQETQYF
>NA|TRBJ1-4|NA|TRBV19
TGTGCCAGTAGTCAGCAGGGAAGTGAAAAACTGTTTTTT
CASSQQGSEKLFF
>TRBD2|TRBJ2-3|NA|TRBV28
TGTGCCAGCAGTTCACCCTCACTAGCGGGAGTATTCACAGGTACGCAGTATTTT
CASSSPSLAGVFTGTQYF
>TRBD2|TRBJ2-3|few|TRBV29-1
TGCAGCGTCGGACTAGCGGGAAACACAGATACGCAGTATTTT
CSVGLAGNTDTQYF
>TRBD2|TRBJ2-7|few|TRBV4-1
TGCGCCAGCAGCCAAGATCTAGCGGATATGACCTACGAGCAGTACTTC
CASSQDLADMTYEQYF
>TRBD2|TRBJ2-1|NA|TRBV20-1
TGCAGTGCTGATAGCGGGAGGGGTAGGGGTGAGCAGTTCTTC
CSADSGRGRGEQFF
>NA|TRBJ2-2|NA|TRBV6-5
TGTGCCAGCAGTTACGCAGGGGACCTTCGCACCGGGGAGCTGTTTTTT
CASSYAGDLRTGELFF
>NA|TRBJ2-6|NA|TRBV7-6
TGTGCCAGCAGCTATGCACCCTCTGGGGCCAACGTCCTGACTTTC
CASSYAPSGANVLTF
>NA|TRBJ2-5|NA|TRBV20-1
TGCAGTGCTAGATTGAGTCAAGAGACCCAGTACTTC
CSARLSQETQYF
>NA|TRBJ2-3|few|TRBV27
TGTGCCAGCAGAAGGGTAGATACGCAGTATTTT
CASRRVDTQYF
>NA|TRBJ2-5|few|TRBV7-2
TGTGCCAGCAGCGTATCCAACACTGGGACCCAGTACTTC
CASSVSNTGTQYF
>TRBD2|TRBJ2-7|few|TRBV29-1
TGCAGCGCGGGGGGGGGCGGGGCGAGACACTACGAGCAGTACTTC
CSAGGGGARHYEQYF
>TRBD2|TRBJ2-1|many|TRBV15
TGTGCCACCACGGGTTTCGGAGCGGGAGATGAGCAGTTCTTC
CATTGFGAGDEQFF
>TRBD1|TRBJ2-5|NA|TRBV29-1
TGCAGCGTTGGGGGAGGACAGGGGTGGCGAGAGACCCAGTACTTC
CSVGGGQGWRETQYF